This TCR beta chain comes out of a study of blood T cell repertoires in COVID-19. Across the whole study: T cells, B-cell-depleted T cells, or PBMCs supplied cDNA or gDNA.

In the study's own analysis: Estimation of nucleated cell counts relied on the amplification of reference gene primers. This table comes from immunoSEQ multiplex PCR, and its TCRdb copy is limited to in-frame clones, with some not included. V and J calls and clone size come straight from that table; D and trimming were deduced from the DNA. The sample lists approximately 150,000 clones, over 85% occurring once. The CDR3 is 13 residues long. Germline V gives CDR1 LNHDA, CDR2 SQIVND (reference sequence). Between the trimmed V and J ends, which lost 4 bases and 4 bases, there was a span of 8 bases. This sequence originates from a woman aged 55-70 years with COVID-19, enrolled during active disease. The sequenced material came from peripheral blood. The J gene is TRBJ2-1, the V gene TRBV19; D uncertain. The CDR3 region is CASSTPPYNEQFF. Here the CDR3 DNA reads TGTGCCAGTAGTACCCCCCCGTACAATGAGCAGTTCTTC.